This T cell receptor beta chain derives from a study of T cell clonality in common variable immunodeficiency. Points from the study as a whole: Authors noted CVID clonality's cause needs subpopulation repertoire sequencing. Reportedly, TCR beta sequences from common variable immunodeficiency showed fewer deletions and N-nucleotide insertions. CVID subjects had higher TCRbeta clonality than healthy controls, most marked in about a third.

The CDR3 is 14 residues long. V lost 4 bases and J lost 5; bases outside the gene matches: 5. The germline gives CDR1 SGHDT, CDR2 YYEEEE. Produced via immunoSEQ multiplex PCR; TCRdb's table is partial and in-frame only. There are about 28,000 clones in the sample, none observed a single time. Reduced serum IgG, IgA and/or IgM plus specific antibody deficiency defined CVID. Donors gave roughly 5 to 8.5 ml heparinized peripheral whole blood. In this sample, this clone turned up a few times. Its antigen is not identified. The read ends 3 residues early relative to the CDR3; the germline J gene fills the gap.

J is TRBJ2-2 and V is TRBV5-6, with 7 nucleotides matching TRBD2. The specimen was peripheral blood mononuclear cells. The TCR comes from a human donor with common variable immunodeficiency. This chain's CDR3 is CASSAGLQTGELFF. CDR3 DNA (partial): TGTGCCAGCAGCGCGGGACTACAAACCGGGGAG.